This T cell receptor (beta chain) was found in a study of T cell repertoires in cytomegalovirus infection. V shed 5 bases and J 0 bases; nucleotides not matched to a gene: 5. Germline assignment: CDR1 SGHRS and CDR2 YFSETQ. The length of the CDR3 is 16 residues. Each CDR3 protein is one row after TCRdb ran MiXCR on the reads. The sample consists of approximately 140,000 distinct CDR3 sequences, 7% to 10% of them appearing once. The origin of this receptor is a human donor in good health (CMV status not recorded). Some clones in this sample may be carry-over from other donors' samples. The chain has TRBV5-1 and TRBJ2-1; 10 nucleotides align to TRBD2. The sample was PBMCs. The CDR3 protein is CASSLAGVVSYNEQFF. CDR3 in DNA: TGCGCCAGCAGTCTAGCGGGGGTCGTCTCCTACAATGAGCAGTTCTTC. The whole variable domain, filled in from reference TRBV5-1 and TRBJ2-1, reads KAGVTQTPRYLIKTRGQQVTLSCSPISGHRSVSWYQQTPGQGLQFLFEYFSETQRNKGNFPGRFSGRQFSNSRSEMNVSTLELGDSALYLCASSLAGVVSYNEQFFGPGTRLTVL.